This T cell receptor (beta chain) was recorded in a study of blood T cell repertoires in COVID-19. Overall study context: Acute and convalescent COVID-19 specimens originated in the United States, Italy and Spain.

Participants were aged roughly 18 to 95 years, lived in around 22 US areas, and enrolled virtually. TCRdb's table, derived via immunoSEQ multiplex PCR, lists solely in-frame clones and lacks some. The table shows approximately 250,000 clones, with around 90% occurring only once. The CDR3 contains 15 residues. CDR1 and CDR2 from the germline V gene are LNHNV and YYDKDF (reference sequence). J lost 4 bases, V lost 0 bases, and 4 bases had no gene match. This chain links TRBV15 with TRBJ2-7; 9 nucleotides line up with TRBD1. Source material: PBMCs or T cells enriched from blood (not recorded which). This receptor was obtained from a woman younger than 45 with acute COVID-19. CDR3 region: CATSRDRTGVYEQYF. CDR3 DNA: TGTGCCACCAGCAGAGACCGGACAGGGGTATACGAGCAGTACTTC.